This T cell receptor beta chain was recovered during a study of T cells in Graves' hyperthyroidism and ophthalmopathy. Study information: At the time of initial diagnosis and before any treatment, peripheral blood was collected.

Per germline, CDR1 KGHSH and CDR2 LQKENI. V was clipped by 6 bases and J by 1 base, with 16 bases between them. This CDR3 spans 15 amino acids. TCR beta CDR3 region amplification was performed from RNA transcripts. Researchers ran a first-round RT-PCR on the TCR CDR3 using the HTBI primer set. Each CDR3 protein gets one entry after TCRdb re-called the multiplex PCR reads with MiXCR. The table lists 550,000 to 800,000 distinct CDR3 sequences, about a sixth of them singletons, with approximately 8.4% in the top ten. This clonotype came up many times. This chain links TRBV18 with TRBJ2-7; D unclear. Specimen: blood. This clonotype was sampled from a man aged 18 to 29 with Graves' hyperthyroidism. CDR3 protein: CASSFVLSGSYEQYF. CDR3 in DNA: TGTGCCAGCTCTTTCGTCCTCAGTGGGTCCTACGAGCAGTACTTC.